The rows below give T cell receptor beta chains drawn from one sample of a study of cytomegalovirus exposure and HLA in healthy donors. Repertoires were generated with immunoSEQ multiplex PCR, while TCRdb's copy carries only in-frame clones and drops some. The sample has around 130,000 clones, 73% seen once; the top ten hold 2% to 2.5%. The sequenced material came from PBMCs. The receptors here all came from a woman aged 35 to 49 in good health and CMV-seropositive. The CDR3 runs from the conserved cysteine through the conserved F or W. A D gene is named only where the DNA matches it firmly. Part of the rows lack a size; the others show once, few, many or a class for expanded clones.

d_gene	v_gene	abundance	j_gene	CDR3nt	CDR3aa
TRBD2	TRBV4-2	-	TRBJ2-2	TGTGCCAGCAGCCAATCGACTAGCGGGAGTGCCGGGGAGCTGTTTTTT	CASSQSTSGSAGELFF
-	TRBV28	-	TRBJ2-1	TGTGCCAGCTTTGGGAGCTCCTACAATGAGCAGTTCTTC	CASFGSSYNEQFF
-	TRBV5-1	-	TRBJ1-5	TGCGCCAGCAGCTTGGCAGGGGTCGGTCAGCCCCAGCATTTT	CASSLAGVGQPQHF
-	TRBV30	-	TRBJ1-6	TGTGCCTGGACAAGGCGGGCAGGAGAAAATTCACCCCTCCACTTT	CAWTRRAGENSPLHF
-	TRBV7-3	-	TRBJ2-5	TGTGCCAGCAGCTTAGCGGGCCGCGGGCAAGAGACCCAGTACTTC	CASSLAGRGQETQYF
TRBD1	TRBV9	-	TRBJ1-2	TGTGCCAGCAGCGTAGCAGGGGGCGCCTCCTATGGCTACACCTTC	CASSVAGGASYGYTF
TRBD1	TRBV2	-	TRBJ2-3	TGTGCCAGCAGTGGGTCCCGCGGGACAGGGCGGGGAGATACGCAGTATTTT	CASSGSRGTGRGDTQYF
TRBD2	TRBV7-8	-	TRBJ2-3	TGTGCCAGCAGCTTAGGAGGGCTAGCGGGGGTGTCTAGCACAGATACGCAGTATTTT	CASSLGGLAGVSSTDTQYF
-	TRBV7-6	-	TRBJ2-7	TGTGCCAGCAGCCCCTCCTGGGTACGGGGTGGAGACGAGCAGTACTTC	CASSPSWVRGGDEQYF
-	TRBV2	-	TRBJ2-7	TGTGCCAAGCAGAAGACAGCATACGAGCAGTACTTC	CAKQKTAYEQYF
-	TRBV28	few	TRBJ2-7	TGTGCCAGCAGTATCTATAGCTCCTACGAGCAGTACTTC	CASSIYSSYEQYF
TRBD2	TRBV5-1	-	TRBJ2-1	TGCGCCAGCAGCGCTAGCGGGGGCTACAATGAGCAGTTCTTC	CASSASGGYNEQFF
-	TRBV28	-	TRBJ1-4	TGTGCCAGCAGTCCGGGAACTCATAATGAAAAACTGTTTTTT	CASSPGTHNEKLFF
TRBD2	TRBV29-1	few	TRBJ2-5	TGCAGCGCCACTATGGGACTAGCTTTTGAGCAGTACTTC	CSATMGLAFEQYF
TRBD1	TRBV6-5	-	TRBJ2-1	TGTGCCAGCGGTGGACAGGGATACTACAATGAGCAGTTCTTC	CASGGQGYYNEQFF
-	TRBV4-1	few	TRBJ2-7	TGCGCCAGCAGCCAAGATTTCGCAGGGCTCGCCGAGCAGTACTTC	CASSQDFAGLAEQYF
TRBD1	TRBV5-1	-	TRBJ1-5	TGCGCCAGCAGCATGGTAAGAGGGGGCGGAAGCAATCAGCCCCAGCATTTT	CASSMVRGGGSNQPQHF
TRBD1	TRBV5-6	-	TRBJ1-4	TGTGCCAGCAGCCCCCGGACAGGCCTAATTGAAAAACTGTTTTTT	CASSPRTGLIEKLFF
-	TRBV13	few	TRBJ1-5	TGTGCCAGCAGCTGGGGAGAGGACAGAAATCAGCCCCAGCATTTT	CASSWGEDRNQPQHF
-	TRBV5-4	-	TRBJ2-3	TGTGCCAGCAGCTTGGTAGCGGAGAGCACAGATACGCAGTATTTT	CASSLVAESTDTQYF
TRBD2	TRBV19	-	TRBJ2-1	TGTGCCAGTAGTATTCCCCGGGGGCGGGTTAGCGGGAACTCCTACAATGAGCAGTTCTTC	CASSIPRGRVSGNSYNEQFF
TRBD1	TRBV7-2	-	TRBJ2-6	TGTGCCAGCAGCTTGACAGGGGGCCTAGTCTCTGGGGCCAACGTCCTGACTTTC	CASSLTGGLVSGANVLTF
TRBD1	TRBV2	-	TRBJ2-7	TGTGCCAGCGGGAAGGGACAGGGGCTCTACGAGCAGTACTTC	CASGKGQGLYEQYF
-	TRBV6-1	-	TRBJ1-4	TGTGCCAGCAGACGGGGTAAAACGGAAAAACTGTTTTTT	CASRRGKTEKLFF
TRBD1	TRBV6-5	-	TRBJ1-2	TGTGCCAGCAGTAGGGGGCAGAACTATGGCTACACCTTC	CASSRGQNYGYTF
-	TRBV29-1	once	TRBJ2-5	TGCAGCGTCCAACAGGGGACTCAAGAGACCCAGTACTTC	CSVQQGTQETQYF
TRBD1	TRBV19	-	TRBJ1-2	TGTGCCAGTAGTCCCGGGACAGGGGCCTATGGCTACACCTTC	CASSPGTGAYGYTF
TRBD2	TRBV13	-	TRBJ2-7	TGTGCCAGCAGCAGCCCTAGCGGCTTCTACGAGCAGTACTTC	CASSSPSGFYEQYF
-	TRBV6-5	-	TRBJ2-7	TGTGCCAGCAGTTCCGGCCTCGGGTCCTCCGAGCAGTACTTC	CASSSGLGSSEQYF
TRBD1	TRBV4-2	-	TRBJ1-1	TGTGCCAGCAGCCGAGCGATGGGGGACAGGGGAGGTGAAGCTTTCTTT	CASSRAMGDRGGEAFF
TRBD1	TRBV5-1	-	TRBJ2-2	TGCGCCAGCAGAACCGTAGGGACAGGCAGAACCGGGGGGCTGTTTTTT	CASRTVGTGRTGGLFF
TRBD2	TRBV25-1	-	TRBJ2-1	TGTGCCAGCAGTGAATCTGGAGCGGGATACAATGAGCAGTTCTTC	CASSESGAGYNEQFF
TRBD2	TRBV7-2	-	TRBJ2-7	TGTGCCAGCAGCCCTGGGACTAGCGGGAACTCCTACGAGCAGTACTTC	CASSPGTSGNSYEQYF
-	TRBV10-3	once	TRBJ1-5	TGTGCCATCAGTGAGAGGGAACAGGGATACAGCAATCAGCCCCAGCATTTT	CAISEREQGYSNQPQHF
TRBD1	TRBV18	-	TRBJ1-4	TGTGCCAGCTCACCACCCGCCGGGGACAGTAATGAAAAACTGTTTTTT	CASSPPAGDSNEKLFF
-	TRBV5-4	-	TRBJ2-1	TGTGCCAGCAGCTCGGACTCGCCCCAGATTCCCAATGAGCAGTTCTTC	CASSSDSPQIPNEQFF
TRBD2	TRBV5-1	once	TRBJ2-2	TGCGCCAGCAGCTCCCGCCCGCCAGCGGGGGGGCGAACCGGGGAGCTGTTTTTT	CASSSRPPAGGRTGELFF
TRBD1	TRBV28	-	TRBJ2-7	TGTGCCAGCAGTACCGACGACTTACAGGGGTACGGCTACGAGCAGTACTTC	CASSTDDLQGYGYEQYF
TRBD1	TRBV7-8	-	TRBJ1-3	TGTGCCAGCAGCTTAGCCTACGGGACAGCTGGAAACACCATATATTTT	CASSLAYGTAGNTIYF
-	TRBV9	-	TRBJ2-1	TGTGCCAGCAGCCCCCGCCAGGGGGGAGCCGACTATGAGCAGTTCTTC	CASSPRQGGADYEQFF
-	TRBV9	-	TRBJ1-1	TGTGCCAGCCGCCGGACAGAGAACACTGAAGCTTTCTTT	CASRRTENTEAFF
-	TRBV6-5	-	TRBJ2-7	TGTGCCAGCAGTCCCCGGGACGGGGGCTACGAGCAGTACTTC	CASSPRDGGYEQYF